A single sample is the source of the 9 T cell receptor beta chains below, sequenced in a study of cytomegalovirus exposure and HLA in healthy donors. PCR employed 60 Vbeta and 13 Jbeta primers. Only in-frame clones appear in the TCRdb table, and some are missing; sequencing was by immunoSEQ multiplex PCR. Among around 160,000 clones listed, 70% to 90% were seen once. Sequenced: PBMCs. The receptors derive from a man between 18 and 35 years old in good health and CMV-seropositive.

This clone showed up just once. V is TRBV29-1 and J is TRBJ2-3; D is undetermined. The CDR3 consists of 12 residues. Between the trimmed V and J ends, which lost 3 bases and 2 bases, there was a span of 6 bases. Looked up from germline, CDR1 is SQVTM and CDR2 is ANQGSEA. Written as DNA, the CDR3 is TGCAGCGTTGATGTCTCCACAGATACGCAGTATTTT. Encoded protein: CSVDVSTDTQYF.

The CDR3 reads CASSSRQGAGDTQYF. The CDR3 region has the DNA TGTGCCAGCAGCTCGCGACAGGGGGCTGGAGATACGCAGTATTTT. The chain couples TRBV7-6 to TRBJ2-3; 10 positions agree with TRBD1. V shed 4 bases, J shed 5 bases, and the junction held 6 bases outside the gene matches. The length of the CDR3 is 15 residues. CDR1 and CDR2 (germline): SGHVS, FNYEAQ. The variable domain in full, with the rest retrieved from reference TRBV7-6 and TRBJ2-3, is GAGVSQSPRYKVTKRGQDVALRCDPISGHVSLYWYRQALGQGPEFLTYFNYEAQQDKSGLPNDRFSAERPEGSISTLTIQRTEQRDSAMYRCASSSRQGAGDTQYFGPGTRLTVL.

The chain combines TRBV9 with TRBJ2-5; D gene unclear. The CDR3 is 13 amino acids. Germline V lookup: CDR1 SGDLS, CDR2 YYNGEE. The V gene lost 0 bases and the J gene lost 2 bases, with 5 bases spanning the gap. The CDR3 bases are TGTGCCAGCAGCGTAGGCAGACAAGAGACCCAGTACTTC. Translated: CASSVGRQETQYF.

The CDR3 bases are TGTGCCAGCATGACAGGATACACAGATACGCAGTATTTT. Translated, it gives CASMTGYTDTQYF. The chain uses TRBV2 and TRBJ2-3; possible D gene TRBD1, 6 bases. V was cut by 7 bases and J by 2 bases, with 10 bases left in between. CDR1 SNHLY and CDR2 FYNNEI come from the germline V gene. This CDR3 contains 13 residues.

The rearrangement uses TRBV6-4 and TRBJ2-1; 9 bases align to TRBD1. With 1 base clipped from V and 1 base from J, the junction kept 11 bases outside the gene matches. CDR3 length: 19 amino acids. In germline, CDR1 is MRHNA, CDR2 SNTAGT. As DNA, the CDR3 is TGTGCCAGCAGTGACTTGGGGACAGGGAGGAAGAATTCCTACAATGAGCAGTTCTTC. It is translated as CASSDLGTGRKNSYNEQFF.

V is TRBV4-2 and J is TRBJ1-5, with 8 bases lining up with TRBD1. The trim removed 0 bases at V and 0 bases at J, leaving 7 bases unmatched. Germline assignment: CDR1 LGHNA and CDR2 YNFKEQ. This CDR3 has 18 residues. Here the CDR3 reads CASSQEATGVLSNQPQHF. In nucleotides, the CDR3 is TGTGCCAGCAGCCAAGAAGCGACAGGGGTCCTTAGCAATCAGCCCCAGCATTTT.

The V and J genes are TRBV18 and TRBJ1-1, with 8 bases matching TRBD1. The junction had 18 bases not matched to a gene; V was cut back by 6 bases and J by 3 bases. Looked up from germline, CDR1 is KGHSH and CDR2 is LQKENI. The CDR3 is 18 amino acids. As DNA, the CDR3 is TGTGCCAGCTCGGCCCTACCGGGACAGGCCTTAATTGACACTGAAGCTTTCTTT. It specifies CASSALPGQALIDTEAFF.

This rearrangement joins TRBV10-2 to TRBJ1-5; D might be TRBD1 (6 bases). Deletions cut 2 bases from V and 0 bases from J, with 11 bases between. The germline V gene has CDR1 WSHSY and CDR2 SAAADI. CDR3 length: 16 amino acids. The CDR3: CASSERDRNSNQPQHF. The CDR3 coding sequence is TGCGCCAGCAGTGAGCGCGACAGGAATAGCAATCAGCCCCAGCATTTT.

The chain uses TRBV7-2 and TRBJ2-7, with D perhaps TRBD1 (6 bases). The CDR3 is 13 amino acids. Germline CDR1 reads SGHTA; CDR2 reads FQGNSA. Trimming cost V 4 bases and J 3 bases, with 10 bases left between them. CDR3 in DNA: TGTGCCAGCAGCTCCAGGGGTGGCTACGAGCAGTACTTC. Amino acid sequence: CASSSRGGYEQYF.